Shown below are 11 T cell receptor beta chains from a single sample sequenced in a study of blood T cell repertoires in COVID-19. TCRdb's copy holds only in-frame clones and misses some; the assay was immunoSEQ multiplex PCR. The sample includes tens of thousands of clones, around 85% seen only once; the top ten take about 2.6%. Sequences were obtained from peripheral blood. All receptors derive from a woman between 55 and 75 years old with acute or convalescent COVID-19.

This rearrangement joins TRBV6-1 to TRBJ1-2; 8 nucleotides line up with TRBD1. The CDR3 has 13 residues. Germline trimming cut 3 bases from V and 5 bases from J; bases unmatched to any gene: 2. The germline V gene encodes CDR1 MNHNS and CDR2 SASEGT. The DNA for the CDR3 is TGTGCCAGCAGTGATCGACAGGGGTATGGCTACACCTTC. This gives the protein CASSDRQGYGYTF.

The CDR3 sequence: CASSRGARSYNEQFF. The CDR3 DNA sequence: TGCGCCAGCAGCCGGGGCGCCCGCTCCTACAATGAGCAGTTCTTC. The chain couples TRBV4-1 to TRBJ2-1, with a possible D match to TRBD1 (5 bases). Trimming stripped 4 bases from V and 0 bases from J, with 10 bases between. Germline CDR1 is MGHRA and CDR2 is YSYEKL. This CDR3 has 15 residues.

The rearrangement joins TRBV19 to TRBJ2-6; the D gene is possibly TRBD1 (6 bases). This CDR3 has 17 amino acids. V was cut by 3 bases and J by 3 bases, with 15 bases left in between. Germline CDR1 and CDR2: LNHDA and SQIVND (reference sequence). Here the CDR3 reads CASSMKSGVGGANVLTF. CDR3 sequence (DNA): TGTGCCAGTAGTATGAAATCAGGGGTTGGTGGGGCCAACGTCCTGACTTTC.

The V call is TRBV24-1, the J call TRBJ2-1; D gene uncertain. The CDR3 sequence is 15 residues long. Germline CDR1 and CDR2: KGHDR and SFDVKD. V was cut by 3 bases and J by 7 bases, with 15 bases left in between. CDR3 coding DNA: TGTGCCACCAGTGATGCAATAACGAGGAGTAATGAGCAGTTCTTC. Translation gives CATSDAITRSNEQFF.

The chain uses TRBV7-8 and TRBJ1-5; D might be TRBD1 (6 bases). Trimming took off 2 bases at V and 5 bases at J, with 13 bases between the two ends. The CDR3 runs 15 residues. In germline, CDR1 is SGHVS, CDR2 FQNEAQ. The CDR3 DNA reads as TGTGCCAGCAGCTTACGTCGACAGGCCGATCAGCCCCAGCATTTT. This sequence encodes CASSLRRQADQPQHF.

The chain has TRBV19 and TRBJ1-4, with TRBD1 matching over 7 bases. V shed 3 bases and J 6 bases; nucleotides not matched to a gene: 10. There are 16 residues in the CDR3. The V gene's germline CDR1 is LNHDA and CDR2 SQIVND (reference sequence). CDR3 nucleotides: TGTGCCAGTAGTATTGCCCTCGGAGGGGGCGATGAAAAACTGTTTTTT. Amino acids: CASSIALGGGDEKLFF.

This clone was seen only a few times. The chain carries TRBV4-2 and TRBJ1-2; 10 bases align to TRBD1. Trimming took 3 bases from V and 5 from J; bases not matched to a gene: 6. CDR3 length equals 15 residues. Germline V CDR1 and CDR2: LGHNA, YNFKEQ. In DNA, the CDR3 is TGTGCCAGCAGCCAGGCTGCGGGACAGGGGTATGGCTACACCTTC. This translates into CASSQAAGQGYGYTF.

The chain carries TRBV7-9 and TRBJ2-3; weak D call: TRBD2 (5 bases). Deletions cut 3 bases from V and 3 bases from J, with 13 bases between. The CDR3 length is 15 residues. Germline CDR1 SEHNR, CDR2 FQNEAQ (reference sequence). This CDR3 reads CASSLSAGVTDTQYF. The CDR3 DNA follows: TGTGCCAGCAGCTTGTCCGCGGGTGTAACAGATACGCAGTATTTT.

The gene calls are TRBV5-1 and TRBJ1-2, with D unresolved. The CDR3 consists of 13 residues. CDR1 is SGHRS and CDR2 is YFSETQ in the germline V gene. Deletions cut 6 bases from V and 1 base from J, with 10 bases between. CDR3: CASTEHYNYGYTF. The DNA of the CDR3 is TGCGCCAGCACGGAACACTATAACTATGGCTACACCTTC.

CDR3 in amino acids: CATKKDGTTTDTQYF. The CDR3 nucleotides are TGTGCCACCAAAAAAGACGGGACAACCACAGATACGCAGTATTTT. This rearrangement joins TRBV24-1 to TRBJ2-3; possibly TRBD1 for D (6 bases). CDR3 length: 15 amino acids. Germline CDR1 KGHDR, CDR2 SFDVKD. Trimming pared 8 bases from V and 2 bases from J, leaving 16 bases between.

This sequence joins TRBV3-1 (or the pseudogene TRBV3-2) and TRBJ2-5, with D hard to call. Germline V gene sequence: CDR1 LGHDT, CDR2 YNNKEL (reference sequence). Trimming pared 1 base from V and 5 bases from J, leaving 5 bases between. CDR3 length: 12 residues. CDR3 residues: CASSQVRETQYF. In DNA form, the CDR3 reads TGTGCCAGCAGCCAAGTTCGGGAGACCCAGTACTTC.